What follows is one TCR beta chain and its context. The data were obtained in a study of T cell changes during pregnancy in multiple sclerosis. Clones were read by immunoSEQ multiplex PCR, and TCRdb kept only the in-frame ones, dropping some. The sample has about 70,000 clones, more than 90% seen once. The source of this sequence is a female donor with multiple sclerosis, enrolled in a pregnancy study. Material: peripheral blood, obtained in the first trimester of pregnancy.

This chain's CDR3 is CASSLYRGGYGYTF. For the CDR3, the DNA is TGTGCCAGCAGCTTATACAGGGGAGGCTATGGCTACACCTTC. V gene TRBV7-8 combines with J gene TRBJ1-2, with 7 bases fitting TRBD1. The junction had 4 bases not matched to a gene; V was cut back by 2 bases and J by 4 bases. The CDR3 extends over 14 amino acids. The germline CDR1 and CDR2 sequences are SGHVS and FQNEAQ.